This T cell receptor beta chain was captured in a study of beta chain features in type 1 diabetes. Whole-study findings and limits: Type 1 diabetes patients had VDJ junctions that carried fewer insertions and more deletions. Patients' naive, central memory and Treg TCRB repertoires seemed closer to one another than those of healthy donors.

The trim removed 4 bases at V and 5 bases at J, leaving 13 bases unmatched. CDR3 length: 17 amino acids. From germline, CDR1 is SGHTA and CDR2 FQGNSA. This clone was seen a handful of times. Its antigen is still unknown. As every portion of the isolated RNA was reverse transcribed, the sequencing read expressed TCRB transcripts. Clones were read by immunoSEQ multiplex PCR, and TCRdb kept only the in-frame ones, dropping some. The repertoire holds about 140,000 clones, with approximately 9.8% as singletons. One heparinised draw, averaging about 110 mL, was taken per donor. CD45RO/CCR7/CD25/CD127/CD95/CD27 staining was used to isolate CD4+ naive, central memory, regulatory and stem cell-like memory cells by sorting.

The specimen was central memory CD4+ T cells from blood. The TCR was taken from a woman in her thirties or forties in good health. The chain links TRBV7-2 to TRBJ2-5, with 10 bases identical to TRBD2. This CDR3 reads CASSSTPNHSGGETQYF. CDR3 DNA: TGTGCCAGCAGCTCAACACCAAATCATAGCGGGGGGGAGACCCAGTACTTC. Variable domain in full (rest from reference TRBV7-2 and TRBJ2-5): GAGVSQSPSNKVTEKGKDVELRCDPISGHTALYWYRQSLGQGLEFLIYFQGNSAPDKSGLPSDRFSAERTGGSVSTLTIQRTQQEDSAVYLCASSSTPNHSGGETQYFGPGTRLLVL.